The 18 T cell receptor beta chains below were found in one sample sequenced in a study of response to subunit inactivated influenza vaccine. TCRdb recomputed calls from the RT-PCR reads with MiXCR, one row per CDR3 protein. In the table there are 490,000 or so distinct CDR3 sequences, 7.6% of which are singletons. Material: PBMCs from blood, obtained less than 30 months after vaccination. The receptor source for this set is a man aged 45-69 years who received an inactivated influenza vaccine.

This clonotype was seen many times. The V call is TRBV10-3, the J call TRBJ1-4, with D possibly TRBD1 on 6 matching bases. The CDR3 spans 15 residues. The V end lost 5 bases, the J end lost 8 bases, and 18 bases lay between the germline ends. In germline, CDR1 is ENHRY, CDR2 SYGVKD. The CDR3 here is CAISNLRGGVEKLFF. The CDR3 coding sequence is TGTGCCATCAGTAATCTCAGGGGTGGAGTGGAAAAACTGTTTTTT.

This clonotype was recorded many times. V usage is TRBV7-8 and J usage is TRBJ2-7; 9 nucleotides line up with TRBD2. From germline, CDR1 is SGHVS and CDR2 FQNEAQ. This CDR3 has 15 amino acids. V shed 5 bases and J 3 bases; nucleotides not matched to a gene: 8. The CDR3: CASSRTRLADYEQYF. DNA for the CDR3: TGTGCCAGCAGCCGAACCCGACTAGCGGACTACGAGCAGTACTTC. The full variable domain, completed using reference TRBV7-8 and TRBJ2-7, is GAGVSQSPRYKVAKRGQDVALRCDPISGHVSLFWYQQALGQGPEFLTYFQNEAQLDKSGLPSDRFFAERPEGSVSTLKIQRTQQEDSAVYLCASSRTRLADYEQYFGPGTRLTVT.

CDR3 region: CASSWAYGTNNEQFF. As DNA, the CDR3 is TGCGCCAGCAGCTGGGCCTACGGAACGAACAATGAGCAGTTCTTC. This chain joins TRBV5-1 and TRBJ2-1; unclear D gene. The germline V gene has CDR1 SGHRS and CDR2 YFSETQ. This CDR3 is built from 15 residues. Trimming cost V 3 bases and J 5 bases, with 15 bases left between them.

This clonotype was seen repeatedly, ten times or more. The chain couples TRBV4-3 to TRBJ2-1, with D possibly being TRBD2 (6 bases). The germline V gene has CDR1 LGHNA and CDR2 YSLEER. This CDR3 comprises 15 residues. The V end was cut by 0 bases, the J end by 4 bases, with 10 bases between. CDR3 region: CASSQDGGDYNEQFF. The CDR3 DNA is TGCGCCAGCAGCCAAGATGGAGGGGATTACAATGAGCAGTTCTTC.

This clonotype was seen a few times. The chain combines TRBV20-1 with TRBJ1-6; 8 nucleotides agree with TRBD1. The length of the CDR3 is 17 residues. V shed 1 base and J 0 bases; nucleotides not matched to a gene: 5. The V gene's germline CDR1 is DFQATT and CDR2 SNEGSKA (reference sequence). In DNA, the CDR3 is TGCAGTGCTAGAGCTCGGACAGGGAGCTCCTATAATTCACCCCTCCACTTT. As protein: CSARARTGSSYNSPLHF.

This clonotype was counted ten times or more. The gene calls are TRBV5-6 and TRBJ2-2; D unresolved. This CDR3 is built from 12 residues. Germline CDR1 is SGHDT and CDR2 is YYEEEE. With 3 bases removed from V and 9 bases from J, the gap between germline ends came to 9 bases. DNA of the CDR3: TGTGCCAGCAGCTCCCTTGCCCGGGAGCTGTTTTTT. Protein product: CASSSLARELFF.

This clonotype came up a few times. The junction shows a germline mismatch at one end, possibly a read error. J is TRBJ2-7 and V is TRBV7-2, with D unclear. Looked up from germline, CDR1 is SGHTA and CDR2 is FQGNSA. This CDR3 has 13 amino acids. The CDR3 loop reads CASSLGVSRASAF. The CDR3 nucleotides read TGTGCCAGCAGCTTAGGCGTTTCTCGCGCATCGGCCTTC.

The gene calls are TRBV10-3 and TRBJ2-7; TRBD2 is a possible D gene (5 bases). Germline V gene lookup returns CDR1 ENHRY and CDR2 SYGVKD. The CDR3 loop spans 15 amino acids. V was pared by 0 bases and J by 6 bases, with 15 bases between. The CDR3 protein is CAISESGLSRSEQYF. The CDR3 bases are TGTGCCATCAGTGAGTCTGGACTGAGCCGAAGCGAGCAGTACTTC.

This clonotype was detected many times. The chain carries TRBV4-2 and TRBJ2-2, with a possible D match to TRBD1 (6 bases). Germline V CDR1 and CDR2: LGHNA, YNFKEQ. Trimming stripped 3 bases from V and 1 base from J, with 21 bases between. The CDR3 totals 19 residues. Written as DNA, the CDR3 is TGTGCCAGCAGCCAGGCACAGGGCTTGGGTAATATGAACACCGGGGAGCTGTTTTTT. Encoded protein: CASSQAQGLGNMNTGELFF.

In its sample, this clonotype was seen a few times. Its ends do not fully match the called genes, so a read error is possible. This chain links TRBV20-1 with TRBJ1-2; no definite D call. Germline CDR1 and CDR2: DFQATT and SNEGSKA (reference sequence). The CDR3 consists of 13 residues. The CDR3 protein is CSARAEGLRGYSF. The CDR3 DNA follows: TGCAGTGCTAGAGCGGAGGGTCTCCGTGGCTACTCCTTC.

This clonotype has a count of ten or more. V usage is TRBV12-3 or TRBV12-4 and J usage is TRBJ2-2, with TRBD2 matching over 8 bases. Unmatched junction bases numbered 6, after V lost 6 bases and J lost 6 bases. The CDR3 length is 14 residues. The CDR3 here is CASSSGLEAGELFF. CDR3 coding DNA: TGTGCCAGCAGCTCGGGACTAGAGGCCGGGGAGCTGTTTTTT.

This clonotype was counted many times. The J gene is TRBJ2-7, the V gene TRBV12-3 or TRBV12-4; TRBD1 might be the D (6 bases). Trimming took 3 bases from V and 10 from J, leaving 13 bases between them. The CDR3 covers 12 residues. CDR3 coding DNA: TGTGCCAGCAGTTTGGACAGACATCAACAGTACTTC. Translated, it gives CASSLDRHQQYF.

This clonotype was picked up a small number of times. The chain recombines TRBV27 with TRBJ2-3; 10 positions match TRBD2. The CDR3 has 16 residues. Germline assignment: CDR1 MNHEY and CDR2 SMNVEV (reference sequence). The V and J ends lost 5 bases and 2 bases, in that order; junction bases with no gene match: 7. This chain's CDR3 is CASSKFGLAATDTQYF. DNA of the CDR3: TGTGCCAGCAGTAAATTCGGACTAGCGGCCACAGATACGCAGTATTTT.

V is TRBV10-3 and J is TRBJ2-1; 14 bases are a match to TRBD2. V lost 6 bases to trimming and J lost 8 bases; unmatched junction nucleotides: 3. The CDR3 spans 14 residues. Germline CDR1 reads ENHRY; CDR2 reads SYGVKD. CDR3 region: CAIRGLAGVDEQFF. In nucleotides, the CDR3 is TGTGCCATCAGGGGACTAGCGGGAGTGGATGAGCAGTTCTTC.

The chain couples TRBV7-2 to TRBJ2-3; D unresolved. Trimming left V 5 bases short and J 2 bases short, with 14 bases between. Germline values: CDR1 SGHTA, CDR2 FQGNSA. This CDR3 is 15 amino acids long. The CDR3 DNA reads TGTGCCAGCAGCCAATCAGCTTCCTACACAGATACGCAGTATTTT. Encoded protein: CASSQSASYTDTQYF.

The chain carries TRBV20-1 and TRBJ1-4; D is unresolved. The CDR3 covers 13 residues. Germline CDR1 DFQATT, CDR2 SNEGSKA (reference sequence). With 3 bases removed from V and 5 bases from J, the gap between germline ends came to 10 bases. This chain's CDR3 is CSASHRMNEKLFF. The CDR3, as DNA: TGCAGTGCTAGTCATAGGATGAATGAAAAACTGTTTTTT.

This clonotype was seen repeatedly, ten times or more. The rearrangement joins TRBV10-3 to TRBJ2-1, with 12 bases fitting TRBD2. V lost 6 bases to trimming and J lost 6 bases; unmatched junction nucleotides: 6. Germline V gives CDR1 ENHRY, CDR2 SYGVKD. The CDR3 sequence is 15 residues long. The CDR3 loop reads CAISTTSGSPNEQFF. CDR3 bases: TGTGCCATCAGCACGACTAGCGGGAGTCCCAATGAGCAGTTCTTC.

This clonotype was counted between two and nine times. The rearrangement links TRBV3-1 to TRBJ2-2, with 8 bases lining up with TRBD2. The V and J ends lost 0 bases and 4 bases, in that order; junction bases with no gene match: 7. In germline, CDR1 is LGHDT, CDR2 YNNKEL (reference sequence). The CDR3 is made up of 17 amino acids. The chain's CDR3 is CASSQDRRGGGTGELFF. In DNA form, the CDR3 reads TGTGCCAGCAGCCAAGATCGACGGGGGGGCGGCACCGGGGAGCTGTTTTTT.